The 11 T cell receptor beta chains below all came from one sample that was sequenced in a study of OX40 agonist ivuxolimab in advanced cancers. Sequencing was performed with immunoSEQ multiplex PCR; in TCRdb, only in-frame clones are kept and a portion is missing. In the table there are tens of thousands of clones, approximately 85% of which are singletons. The sample was CD4+ or CD8+ T cells sorted from blood, taken in a trial of the OX40 agonist ivuxolimab. Every receptor here comes from an adult with an advanced solid tumor such as melanoma, head and neck, liver or kidney cancer.

The CDR3 nucleotides read TGTGCCAGCAATCTGGGGACAGGGGGCGCGGATACGCAGTATTTT. Protein product: CASNLGTGGADTQYF. The rearrangement links TRBV6-6 to TRBJ2-3, with 12 bases that match TRBD1. Unmatched junction bases numbered 8, after V lost 7 bases and J lost 6 bases. The CDR3 runs 15 residues. Germline CDR1 MNHNY, CDR2 SVGAGI (reference sequence).

The chain carries TRBV9 and TRBJ2-5, with D unresolved. CDR1 and CDR2 from the germline V gene are SGDLS and YYNGEE. V gave up 0 bases and J gave up 1 base, with 7 bases separating them. The CDR3 is 14 residues long. The chain's CDR3 is CASSVGNSQETQYF. CDR3 nucleotides: TGTGCCAGCAGCGTAGGGAACAGCCAAGAGACCCAGTACTTC.

This clone is a singleton in its sample. The V and J genes are TRBV19 and TRBJ1-4; perhaps TRBD1 as D (5 bases). Germline V gives CDR1 LNHDA, CDR2 SQIVND (reference sequence). V was cut by 7 bases and J by 5 bases, with 11 bases left in between. The CDR3 extends over 13 amino acids. The CDR3: CASMGRLNEKLFF. In DNA, the CDR3 is TGTGCCAGTATGGGGCGGCTAAATGAAAAACTGTTTTTT.

The V and J genes are TRBV14 and TRBJ1-2; weak D call: TRBD1 (5 bases). V gave up 5 bases and J gave up 4 bases, with 20 bases separating them. The V gene's germline CDR1 is SGHDN and CDR2 FVKESK. The CDR3 consists of 16 residues. The CDR3 sequence is CASSARTGAGFYGYTF. Written as DNA, the CDR3 is TGTGCCAGCAGCGCACGCACAGGCGCCGGATTCTATGGCTACACCTTC.

A single count supports this clone. V gene TRBV11-1 combines with J gene TRBJ2-7, with 7 nucleotides matching TRBD1. J was trimmed by 7 bases and V by 3 bases; bases with no gene match: 6. The germline CDR1 and CDR2 sequences are SGHAT and FQDESV (reference sequence). The CDR3 is 13 amino acids. CDR3 coding DNA: TGTGCCAGCAGCTTCGTGACAGGGCCTGAGCAGTACTTC. Translating it yields CASSFVTGPEQYF.

The chain combines TRBV18 with TRBJ1-6; 8 nucleotides align to TRBD1. The V gene end was trimmed by 6 bases and the J gene end by 6 bases; junction bases not matched to a gene: 4. CDR1 KGHSH and CDR2 LQKENI come from the germline V gene. This CDR3 has 14 amino acids. This CDR3 is CASSKDRVNSPLHF. The DNA for the CDR3 is TGTGCCAGCTCCAAGGACAGGGTTAATTCACCCCTCCACTTT. The variable domain in full, completed from reference TRBV18 and TRBJ1-6, reads NAGVMQNPRHLVRRRGQEARLRCSPMKGHSHVYWYRQLPEEGLKFMVYLQKENIIDESGMPKERFSAEFPKEGPSILRIQQVVRGDSAAYFCASSKDRVNSPLHFGNGTRLTVT.

This sequence joins TRBV15 and TRBJ2-1; 10 bases are a match to TRBD2. Germline assignment: CDR1 LNHNV and CDR2 YYDKDF (reference sequence). Losses at the gene ends were 5 bases for V and 4 bases for J; bases not matched to a gene: 8. This CDR3 spans 16 amino acids. Here the CDR3 reads CATSRGTSGIYNEQFF. In DNA, the CDR3 is TGTGCCACCAGCCGGGGAACTAGCGGGATTTACAATGAGCAGTTCTTC. Combining the CDR3 with reference TRBV15 and TRBJ2-1 gives the whole variable domain DAMVIQNPRYQVTQFGKPVTLSCSQTLNHNVMYWYQQKSSQAPKLLFHYYDKDFNNEADTPDNFQSRRPNTSFCFLDIRSPGLGDTAMYLCATSRGTSGIYNEQFFGPGTRLTVL.

The genes are TRBV9 and TRBJ2-2, with D possibly TRBD1 on 5 matching bases. Looked up from germline, CDR1 is SGDLS and CDR2 is YYNGEE. The V gene lost 2 bases and the J gene lost 7 bases, with 9 bases spanning the gap. The CDR3 length is 13 residues. The CDR3 sequence: CASSVQGDGELFF. For the CDR3, the DNA is TGTGCCAGCAGCGTTCAGGGTGACGGGGAGCTGTTTTTT.

This clone has only one observation. The chain combines TRBV19 with TRBJ1-2; maybe TRBD1 (5 bases). Germline V lookup: CDR1 LNHDA, CDR2 SQIVND (reference sequence). The V and J ends lost 4 bases and 7 bases respectively, with 16 bases between them. The CDR3 length is 14 residues. The DNA of the CDR3 is TGTGCCAGTAGTAATCCCGACGGGGCGGGTGGCTACACCTTC. This encodes CASSNPDGAGGYTF.

The rearrangement joins TRBV7-2 to TRBJ1-1; 7 bases line up with TRBD1. The CDR3 is made up of 14 amino acids. V lost 0 bases and J lost 5; bases outside the gene matches: 3. CDR1 and CDR2 (germline): SGHTA, FQGNSA. The CDR3 loop is CASSLADRVTEAFF. As DNA, the CDR3 is TGTGCCAGCAGCTTAGCCGACAGGGTGACTGAAGCTTTCTTT. The full variable domain, its missing parts supplied by reference TRBV7-2 and TRBJ1-1, is GAGVSQSPSNKVTEKGKDVELRCDPISGHTALYWYRQSLGQGLEFLIYFQGNSAPDKSGLPSDRFSAERTGGSVSTLTIQRTQQEDSAVYLCASSLADRVTEAFFGQGTRLTVV.

The chain is built from TRBV7-2 and TRBJ1-6; D unclear. V lost 6 bases and J 6 bases, leaving 12 bases between the germline ends. Germline loops: CDR1 SGHTA, CDR2 FQGNSA. The CDR3 contains 14 residues. The CDR3 sequence: CASSKDWGNSPLHF. Written as DNA, the CDR3 is TGTGCCAGCAGTAAGGACTGGGGTAATTCACCCCTCCACTTT. Full variable domain (remainder filled in from reference TRBV7-2 and TRBJ1-6): GAGVSQSPSNKVTEKGKDVELRCDPISGHTALYWYRQSLGQGLEFLIYFQGNSAPDKSGLPSDRFSAERTGGSVSTLTIQRTQQEDSAVYLCASSKDWGNSPLHFGNGTRLTVT.